The 8 T cell receptor beta chains below were found in one sample sequenced in a study of T-cell memory formation after mild COVID-19. TCRdb re-called the 5' RACE reads with MiXCR, one entry per CDR3 protein. The sample lists 250,000 to 350,000 distinct CDR3 sequences; roughly 15% were seen once. Input material: PBMCs or a T cell subset sorted from them (not recorded which). The origin of the receptors is a man in his late teens or twenties who had mild COVID-19 (a few samples of this study predate the infection). Cell type and time point are not known.

This clonotype was seen a few times. The chain recombines TRBV5-1 with TRBJ1-4; TRBD1 matches at 7 bases. After removal of 4 bases from V and 7 bases from J, the junction contained 13 bases not matched to a gene. The CDR3 sequence is 16 residues long. Germline lookup yields CDR1 SGHRS and CDR2 YFSETQ. The CDR3 DNA follows: TGCGCCAGCAGCACGGGACAGCCGAGAAACCTTGAAAAACTGTTTTTT. The encoded protein is CASSTGQPRNLEKLFF.

The V and J genes are TRBV6-2 or TRBV6-3 and TRBJ2-1, with TRBD2 matching 10 bases. Germline CDR1 reads MNHEY; CDR2 reads SVGEGT. Unmatched junction bases numbered 4, after V lost 0 bases and J lost 8 bases. The CDR3 consists of 15 residues. The CDR3 DNA is TGTGCCAGCAGTTACTCGCGGACTAGCGGCGATGAGCAGTTCTTC. It codes for CASSYSRTSGDEQFF.

This clonotype came up many times. V usage is TRBV6-1 and J usage is TRBJ2-7; no clear D gene. CDR1 is MNHNS, CDR2 SASEGT, per germline. The CDR3 spans 12 residues. V lost 4 bases and J 5 bases, leaving 9 bases between the germline ends. Here the CDR3 reads CASSAQGNEQYF. DNA of the CDR3: TGTGCCAGCAGTGCTCAAGGGAACGAGCAGTACTTC.

This clonotype has only a few counts. The J gene is TRBJ2-5, the V gene TRBV10-3; D is ambiguous. In germline, CDR1 is ENHRY, CDR2 SYGVKD. The CDR3 is made up of 13 amino acids. Trimming shortened V by 2 bases and J by 2 bases, and 6 bases separated the two germline ends. The CDR3 here is CAISERVQETQYF. CDR3 nucleotides: TGTGCCATCAGTGAGAGGGTACAAGAGACCCAGTACTTC.

The chain is built from TRBV11-2 and TRBJ2-1; 9 bases line up with TRBD2. The germline V gene has CDR1 SGHAT and CDR2 FQNNGV. The CDR3 sequence is 15 residues long. V lost 5 bases, J lost 8 bases, and 10 bases stayed unmatched. CDR3 in DNA: TGTGCCAGCAGCCCGCTGGCGGGGGGGCCCTATGAGCAGTTCTTC. Encoded protein: CASSPLAGGPYEQFF.

This chain joins TRBV18 and TRBJ1-4; no reliable D call. This CDR3 has 13 amino acids. The V end was cut by 0 bases, the J end by 7 bases, with 6 bases between. Germline CDR1 KGHSH, CDR2 LQKENI. The CDR3: CASSPPSAEKLFF. The CDR3 DNA sequence: TGTGCCAGCTCACCACCGTCAGCTGAAAAACTGTTTTTT. Variable domain in full (rest from reference TRBV18 and TRBJ1-4): NAGVMQNPRHLVRRRGQEARLRCSPMKGHSHVYWYRQLPEEGLKFMVYLQKENIIDESGMPKERFSAEFPKEGPSILRIQQVVRGDSAAYFCASSPPSAEKLFFGSGTQLSVL.

The rearrangement uses TRBV29-1 and TRBJ1-3; no clear D gene. The CDR3 is 13 amino acids. Looked up from germline, CDR1 is SQVTM and CDR2 is ANQGSEA. V lost 6 bases, J lost 3 bases, and 12 bases lay in between. The CDR3 reads CSVIPDIGNTIYF. DNA of the CDR3: TGCAGCGTCATTCCCGATATTGGAAACACCATATATTTT. Full variable domain (outside the CDR3, taken from reference TRBV29-1 and TRBJ1-3): SAVISQKPSRDICQRGTSLTIQCQVDSQVTMMFWYRQQPGQSLTLIATANQGSEATYESGFVIDKFPISRPNLTFSTLTVSNMSPEDSSIYLCSVIPDIGNTIYFGEGSWLTVV.

This clonotype was counted a few times. The gene calls are TRBV7-9 and TRBJ2-2; D tentatively fits TRBD1 or TRBD2 (5 bases each). There are 17 residues in the CDR3. Germline CDR1 reads SEHNR; CDR2 reads FQNEAQ (reference sequence). Trimming took 4 bases from V and 6 from J, leaving 21 bases between them. The CDR3 sequence is CASSSDFARDPAGELFF. The DNA of the CDR3 is TGTGCCAGCAGCTCGGACTTTGCTAGGGACCCAGCCGGGGAGCTGTTTTTT.